This T cell receptor (beta chain) was obtained from a study of T-cell memory formation after mild COVID-19. General study points: Proof of SARS-CoV-2 specificity was absent for the second-wave clones that crested on day 37.

The CDR3 contains 19 residues. TCRdb re-called the 5' RACE reads through MiXCR, storing one row per CDR3 protein. The sample consists of about 270,000 distinct CDR3 sequences, approximately 15% of them appearing once. Points on this clonotype: What it binds is unknown.

The clonotype comes from an adult woman who had mild COVID-19 (a few samples of this study predate the infection). Cell type and time point are not known. Sequencing was done on a sample of PBMCs or a T cell subset sorted from them (not recorded which). The chain combines TRBV21-1 with TRBJ1-5; TRBD1 reflects the table's D call only, with no check against the DNA. TRBV21-1 is marked as a pseudogene. CDR3 in DNA: TGTGCCAGCAGCAAAGAGGCAGGGGGCTACTCTCGTTGCAATCAGCCCCAGCATTTT. Translation: CASSKEAGGYSRCNQPQHF.